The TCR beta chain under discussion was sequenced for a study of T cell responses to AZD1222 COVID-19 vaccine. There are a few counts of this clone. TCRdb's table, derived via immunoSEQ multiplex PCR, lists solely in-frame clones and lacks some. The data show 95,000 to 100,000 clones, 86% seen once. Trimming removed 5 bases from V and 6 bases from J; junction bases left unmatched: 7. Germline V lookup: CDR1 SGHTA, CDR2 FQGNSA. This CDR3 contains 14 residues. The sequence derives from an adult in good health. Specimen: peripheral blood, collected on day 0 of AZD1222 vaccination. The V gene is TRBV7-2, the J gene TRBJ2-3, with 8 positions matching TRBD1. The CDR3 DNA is TGTGCCAGCAGCCCCGGACAGGGTCCGGATACGCAGTATTTT. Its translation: CASSPGQGPDTQYF.